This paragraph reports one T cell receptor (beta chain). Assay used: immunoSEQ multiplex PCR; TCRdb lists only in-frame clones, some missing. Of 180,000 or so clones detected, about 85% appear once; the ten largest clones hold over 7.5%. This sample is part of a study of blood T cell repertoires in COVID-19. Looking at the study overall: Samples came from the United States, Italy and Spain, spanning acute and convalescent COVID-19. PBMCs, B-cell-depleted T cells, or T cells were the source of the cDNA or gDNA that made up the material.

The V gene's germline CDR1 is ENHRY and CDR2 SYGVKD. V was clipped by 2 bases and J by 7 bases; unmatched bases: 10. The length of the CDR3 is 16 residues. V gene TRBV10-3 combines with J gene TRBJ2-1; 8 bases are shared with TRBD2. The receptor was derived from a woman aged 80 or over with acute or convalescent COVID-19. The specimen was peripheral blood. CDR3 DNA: TGTGCCATCAGTGAGAGGGCAGCGGGGGCTTTGAATGAGCAGTTCTTC. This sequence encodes CAISERAAGALNEQFF.